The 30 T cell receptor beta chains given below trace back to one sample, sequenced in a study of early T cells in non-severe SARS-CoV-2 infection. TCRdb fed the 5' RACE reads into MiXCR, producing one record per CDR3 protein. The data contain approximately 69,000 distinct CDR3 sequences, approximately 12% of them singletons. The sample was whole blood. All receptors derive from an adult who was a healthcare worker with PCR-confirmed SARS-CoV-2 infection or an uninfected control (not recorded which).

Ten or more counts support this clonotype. CDR3 nucleotides: TGTGCCAGCAGCTTAGGACAGTTCACAGATACGCAGTATTTT. Amino acids: CASSLGQFTDTQYF. The J gene is TRBJ2-3, the V gene TRBV11-2; a possible D gene is TRBD1 (5 bases). Looked up from germline, CDR1 is SGHAT and CDR2 is FQNNGV. V was pared by 1 base and J by 2 bases, with 7 bases between. The CDR3 runs to 14 residues.

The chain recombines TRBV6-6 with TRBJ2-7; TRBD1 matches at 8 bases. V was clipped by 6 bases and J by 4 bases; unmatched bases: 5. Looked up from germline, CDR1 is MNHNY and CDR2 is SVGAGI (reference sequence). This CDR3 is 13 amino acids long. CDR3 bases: TGTGCCAGCAGGACAGGGGCGGGTTACGAGCAGTACTTC. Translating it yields CASRTGAGYEQYF.

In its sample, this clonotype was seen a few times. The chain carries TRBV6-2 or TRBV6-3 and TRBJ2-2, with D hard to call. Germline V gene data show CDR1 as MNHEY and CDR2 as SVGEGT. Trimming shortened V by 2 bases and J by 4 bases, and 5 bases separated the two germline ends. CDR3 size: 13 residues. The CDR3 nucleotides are TGTGCCAGCAGTTACCTTGCCACCGGGGAGCTGTTTTTT. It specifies CASSYLATGELFF.

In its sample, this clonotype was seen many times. In DNA, the CDR3 is TGTGCTAGTGGACAGGGCAATCAGCCCCAGCATTTT. Protein product: CASGQGNQPQHF. The rearrangement uses TRBV12-5 and TRBJ1-5; D is perhaps TRBD1 (5 bases). Between the trimmed V and J ends, which lost 6 bases and 2 bases, there was a span of 5 bases. CDR1 is LGHNT, CDR2 FRNRAP, per germline. The CDR3 length is 12 residues.

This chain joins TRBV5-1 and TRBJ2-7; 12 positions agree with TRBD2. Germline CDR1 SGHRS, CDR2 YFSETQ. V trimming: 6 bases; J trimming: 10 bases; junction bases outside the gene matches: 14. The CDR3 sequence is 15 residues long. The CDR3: CASKQEGLAGHPQYF. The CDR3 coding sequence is TGCGCCAGCAAGCAAGAGGGACTAGCGGGCCACCCACAGTACTTC.

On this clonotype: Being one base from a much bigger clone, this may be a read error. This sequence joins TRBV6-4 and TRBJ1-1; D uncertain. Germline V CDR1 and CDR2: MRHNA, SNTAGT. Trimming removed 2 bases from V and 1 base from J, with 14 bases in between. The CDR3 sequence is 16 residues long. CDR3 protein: CASSDHRARSNTEAFF. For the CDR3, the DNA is TGTGCCAGCAGTGACCACCGAGCCAGGTCGAACACTGAAGCTTTCTTT.

The CDR3 bases are TGTGCCAGCAGCTTATATCCCCGGAAGGGGGCTGAGGAAAAACTGTTTTTT. Amino acids: CASSLYPRKGAEEKLFF. The chain has TRBV7-8 and TRBJ1-4, with TRBD1 identical over 7 bases. Trimming took 2 bases from V and 8 from J; bases not matched to a gene: 14. Germline-derived CDR1 and CDR2 are SGHVS and FQNEAQ. The CDR3 runs to 17 residues. Based on the CDR3 plus reference TRBV7-8 and TRBJ1-4, the full variable domain is GAGVSQSPRYKVAKRGQDVALRCDPISGHVSLFWYQQALGQGPEFLTYFQNEAQLDKSGLPSDRFFAERPEGSVSTLKIQRTQQEDSAVYLCASSLYPRKGAEEKLFFGSGTQLSVL.

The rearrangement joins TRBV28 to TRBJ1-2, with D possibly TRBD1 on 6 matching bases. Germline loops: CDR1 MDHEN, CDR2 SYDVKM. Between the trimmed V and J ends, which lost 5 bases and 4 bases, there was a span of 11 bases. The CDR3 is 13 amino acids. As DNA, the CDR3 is TGTGCCAGCAGTAAGGGGGGTACCTATGGCTACACCTTC. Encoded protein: CASSKGGTYGYTF.

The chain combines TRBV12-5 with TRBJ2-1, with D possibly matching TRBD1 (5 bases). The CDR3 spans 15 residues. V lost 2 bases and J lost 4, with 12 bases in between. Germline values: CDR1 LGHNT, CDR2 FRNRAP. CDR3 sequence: CASGLPGKTYNEQFF. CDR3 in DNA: TGTGCTAGTGGTTTGCCAGGGAAAACATACAATGAGCAGTTCTTC. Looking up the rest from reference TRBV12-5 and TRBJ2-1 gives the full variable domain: DARVTQTPRHKVTEMGQEVTMRCQPILGHNTVFWYRQTMMQGLELLAYFRNRAPLDDSGMPKDRFSAEMPDATLATLKIQPSEPRDSAVYFCASGLPGKTYNEQFFGPGTRLTVL.

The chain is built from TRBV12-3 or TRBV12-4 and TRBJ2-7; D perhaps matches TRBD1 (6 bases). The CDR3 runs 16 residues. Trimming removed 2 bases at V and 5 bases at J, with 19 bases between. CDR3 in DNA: TGTGCCAGCAGTTTACAGCTTGGCAGGGGAGTTCACGAGCAGTACTTC. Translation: CASSLQLGRGVHEQYF.

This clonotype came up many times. The CDR3, as DNA: TGTGCCACCAGCAGGGACACCGACCAAGAGACCCAGTACTTC. It is translated as CATSRDTDQETQYF. V and J are TRBV15 and TRBJ2-5; D possibly corresponds to TRBD1 (5 bases). V dropped 3 bases and J dropped 0 bases, with 8 bases sitting between them. This CDR3 is 14 amino acids long. The germline V gene encodes CDR1 LNHNV and CDR2 YYDKDF (reference sequence).

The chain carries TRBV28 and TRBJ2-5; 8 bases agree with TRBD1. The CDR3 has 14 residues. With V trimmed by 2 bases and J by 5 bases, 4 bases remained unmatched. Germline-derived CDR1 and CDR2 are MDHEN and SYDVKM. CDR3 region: CASSLQGAEETQYF. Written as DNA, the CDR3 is TGTGCCAGCAGTTTACAGGGGGCAGAGGAGACCCAGTACTTC.

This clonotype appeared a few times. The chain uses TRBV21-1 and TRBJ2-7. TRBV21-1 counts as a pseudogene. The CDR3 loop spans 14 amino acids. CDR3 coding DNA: TGTGCCAGCAGCAAAGTTGGGTTTCCCCACGAGCAGTACTTC. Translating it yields CASSKVGFPHEQYF.

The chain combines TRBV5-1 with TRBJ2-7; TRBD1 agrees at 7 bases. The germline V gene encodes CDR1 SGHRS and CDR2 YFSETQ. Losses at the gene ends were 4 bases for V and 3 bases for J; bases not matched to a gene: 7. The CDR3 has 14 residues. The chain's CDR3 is CASSPDRAFYEQYF. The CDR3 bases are TGCGCCAGCAGCCCCGACAGGGCTTTCTACGAGCAGTACTTC.

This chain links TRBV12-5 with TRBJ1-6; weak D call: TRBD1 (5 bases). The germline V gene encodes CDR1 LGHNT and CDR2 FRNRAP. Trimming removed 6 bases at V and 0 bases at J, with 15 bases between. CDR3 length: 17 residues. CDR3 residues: CASGSEQADSYNSPLHF. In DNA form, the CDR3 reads TGTGCTAGTGGATCGGAACAGGCTGACTCCTATAATTCACCCCTCCACTTT.

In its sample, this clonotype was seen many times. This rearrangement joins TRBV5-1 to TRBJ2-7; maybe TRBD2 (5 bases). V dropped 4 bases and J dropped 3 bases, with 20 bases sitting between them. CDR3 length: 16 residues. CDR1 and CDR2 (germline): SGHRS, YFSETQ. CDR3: CASSAGPQGGLYEQYF. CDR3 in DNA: TGCGCCAGCAGCGCGGGTCCACAAGGAGGTCTCTACGAGCAGTACTTC.

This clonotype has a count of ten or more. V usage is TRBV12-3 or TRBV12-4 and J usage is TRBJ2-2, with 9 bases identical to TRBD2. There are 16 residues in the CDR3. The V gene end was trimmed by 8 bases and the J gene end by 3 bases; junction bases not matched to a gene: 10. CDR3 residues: CASGSRLADHTGELFF. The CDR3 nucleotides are TGTGCCAGCGGATCCCGACTAGCGGACCACACCGGGGAGCTGTTTTTT.

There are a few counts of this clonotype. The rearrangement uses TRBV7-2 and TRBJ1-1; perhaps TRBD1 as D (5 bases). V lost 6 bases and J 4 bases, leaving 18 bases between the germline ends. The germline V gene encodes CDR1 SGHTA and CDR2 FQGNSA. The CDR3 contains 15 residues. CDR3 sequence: CASSPGRLSGTEAFF. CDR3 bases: TGTGCCAGCAGTCCGGGGCGATTAAGCGGCACTGAAGCTTTCTTT.

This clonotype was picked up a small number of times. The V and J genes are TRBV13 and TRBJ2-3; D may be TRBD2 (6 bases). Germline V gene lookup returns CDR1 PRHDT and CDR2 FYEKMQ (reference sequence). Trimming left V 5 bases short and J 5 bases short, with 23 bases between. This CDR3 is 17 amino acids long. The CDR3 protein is CASSPRRGRVSQDTQYF. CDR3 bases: TGTGCCAGCAGCCCTAGGAGGGGCAGGGTGAGTCAAGATACGCAGTATTTT.

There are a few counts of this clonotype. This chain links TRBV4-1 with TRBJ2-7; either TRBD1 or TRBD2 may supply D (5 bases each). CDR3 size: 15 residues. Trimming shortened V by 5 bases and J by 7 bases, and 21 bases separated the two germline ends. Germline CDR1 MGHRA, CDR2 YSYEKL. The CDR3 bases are TGCGCCAGCAGCTTCCGACAGTCCCCCGGGGCAGAGCAGTACTTC. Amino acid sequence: CASSFRQSPGAEQYF.

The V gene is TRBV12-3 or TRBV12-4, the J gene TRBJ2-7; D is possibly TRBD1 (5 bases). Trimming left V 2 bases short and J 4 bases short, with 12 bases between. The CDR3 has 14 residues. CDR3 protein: CASSLSGAGYEQYF. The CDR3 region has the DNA TGTGCCAGCAGTTTATCTGGGGCAGGTTACGAGCAGTACTTC.

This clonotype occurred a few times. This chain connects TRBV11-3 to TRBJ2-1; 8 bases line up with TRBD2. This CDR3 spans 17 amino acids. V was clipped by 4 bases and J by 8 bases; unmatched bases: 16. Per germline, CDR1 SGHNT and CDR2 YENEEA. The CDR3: CASSSPAGRAFPDEQFF. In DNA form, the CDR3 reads TGTGCCAGCAGCTCCCCCGCCGGGAGGGCCTTTCCGGATGAGCAGTTCTTC. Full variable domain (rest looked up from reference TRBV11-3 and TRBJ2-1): EAGVVQSPRYKIIEKKQPVAFWCNPISGHNTLYWYLQNLGQGPELLIRYENEEAVDDSQLPKDRFSAERLKGVDSTLKIQPAELGDSAVYLCASSSPAGRAFPDEQFFGPGTRLTVL.

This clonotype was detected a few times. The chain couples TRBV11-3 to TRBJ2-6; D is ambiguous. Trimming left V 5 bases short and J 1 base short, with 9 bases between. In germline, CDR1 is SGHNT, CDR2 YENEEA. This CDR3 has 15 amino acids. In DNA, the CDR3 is TGTGCCAGCAGCGTCCGGATTTCTGGGGCCAACGTCCTGACTTTC. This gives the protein CASSVRISGANVLTF.

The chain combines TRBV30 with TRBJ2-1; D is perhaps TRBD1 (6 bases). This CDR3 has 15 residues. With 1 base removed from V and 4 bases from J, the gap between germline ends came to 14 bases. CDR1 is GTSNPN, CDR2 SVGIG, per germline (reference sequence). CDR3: CAWSADGTPYNEQFF. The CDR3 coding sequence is TGTGCCTGGAGTGCCGACGGGACACCATACAATGAGCAGTTCTTC.

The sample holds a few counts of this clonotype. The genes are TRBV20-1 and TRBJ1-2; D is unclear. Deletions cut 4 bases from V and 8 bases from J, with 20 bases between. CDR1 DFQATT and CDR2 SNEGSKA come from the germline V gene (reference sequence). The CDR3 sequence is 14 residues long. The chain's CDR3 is CSAISPPPRLGYTF. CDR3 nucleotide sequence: TGCAGTGCTATTTCCCCGCCCCCGAGGCTCGGCTACACCTTC.

Here the CDR3 DNA reads TGCAGCGTTGAAGATCCGGGGTTGAAGACCCAGTACTTC. Translation gives CSVEDPGLKTQYF. The chain links TRBV29-1 to TRBJ2-5; the D gene is possibly TRBD2 (5 bases). In germline, CDR1 is SQVTM, CDR2 ANQGSEA. Trimming removed 0 bases at V and 6 bases at J, with 11 bases between. The CDR3 runs to 13 residues.

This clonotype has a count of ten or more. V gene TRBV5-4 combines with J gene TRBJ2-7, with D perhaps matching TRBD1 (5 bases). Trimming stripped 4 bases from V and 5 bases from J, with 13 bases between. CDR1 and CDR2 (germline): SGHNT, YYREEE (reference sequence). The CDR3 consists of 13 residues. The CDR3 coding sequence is TGTGCCAGCAGCCCTGACAGCCTAGACGAGCAGTACTTC. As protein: CASSPDSLDEQYF.

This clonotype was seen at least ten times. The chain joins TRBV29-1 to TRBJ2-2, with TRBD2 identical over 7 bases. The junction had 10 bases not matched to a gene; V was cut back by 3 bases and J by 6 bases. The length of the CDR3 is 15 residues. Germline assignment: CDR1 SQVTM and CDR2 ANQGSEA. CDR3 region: CSVEAGRVGAGELFF. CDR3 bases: TGCAGCGTTGAGGCGGGGAGGGTAGGCGCCGGGGAGCTGTTTTTT.

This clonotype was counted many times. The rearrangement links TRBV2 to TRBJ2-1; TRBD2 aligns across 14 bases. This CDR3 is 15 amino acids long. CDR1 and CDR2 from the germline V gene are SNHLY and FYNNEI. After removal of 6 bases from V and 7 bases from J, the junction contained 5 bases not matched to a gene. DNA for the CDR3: TGTGCCAGCAGGGAGACTAGCGGGGGGGCTAATGAGCAGTTCTTC. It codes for CASRETSGGANEQFF.

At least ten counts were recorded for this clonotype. The CDR3 sequence is CAWSVLGSQPQHF. The CDR3 bases are TGTGCCTGGAGTGTACTAGGGTCTCAGCCCCAGCATTTT. This chain uses TRBV30 with TRBJ1-5; D ambiguous. The length of the CDR3 is 13 residues. Germline loops: CDR1 GTSNPN, CDR2 SVGIG (reference sequence). Trimming took 0 bases from V and 6 from J, leaving 9 bases between them.